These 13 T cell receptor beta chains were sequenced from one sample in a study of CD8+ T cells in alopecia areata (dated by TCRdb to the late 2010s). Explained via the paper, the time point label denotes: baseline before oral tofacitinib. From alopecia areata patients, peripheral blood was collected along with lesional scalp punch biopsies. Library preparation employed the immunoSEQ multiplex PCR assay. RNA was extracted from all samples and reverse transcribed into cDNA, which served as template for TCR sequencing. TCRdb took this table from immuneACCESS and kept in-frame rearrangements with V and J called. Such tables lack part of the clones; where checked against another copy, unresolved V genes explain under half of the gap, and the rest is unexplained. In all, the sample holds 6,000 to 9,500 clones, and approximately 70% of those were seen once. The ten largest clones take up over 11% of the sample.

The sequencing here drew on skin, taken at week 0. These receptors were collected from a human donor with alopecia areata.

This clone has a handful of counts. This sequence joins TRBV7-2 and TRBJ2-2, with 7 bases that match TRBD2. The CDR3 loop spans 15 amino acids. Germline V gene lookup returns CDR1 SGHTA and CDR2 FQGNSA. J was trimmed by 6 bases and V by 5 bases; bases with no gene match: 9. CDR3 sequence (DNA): TGTGCCAGCAGCACCCAGAGCGGGGAGGCCGGGGAGCTGTTTTTT. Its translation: CASSTQSGEAGELFF.

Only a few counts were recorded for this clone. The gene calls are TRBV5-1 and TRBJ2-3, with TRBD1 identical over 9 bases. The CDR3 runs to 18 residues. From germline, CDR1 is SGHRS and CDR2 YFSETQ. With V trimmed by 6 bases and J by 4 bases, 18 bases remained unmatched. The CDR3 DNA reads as TGCGCCAGCACCCAACTTATGACAGGGGGAATAATTCCAGATACGCAGTATTTT. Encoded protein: CASTQLMTGGIIPDTQYF.

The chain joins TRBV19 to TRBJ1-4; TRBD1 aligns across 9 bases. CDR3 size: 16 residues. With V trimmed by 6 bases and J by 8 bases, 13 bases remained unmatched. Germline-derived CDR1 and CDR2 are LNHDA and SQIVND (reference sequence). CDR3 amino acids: CASRPPGTGYKEKLFF. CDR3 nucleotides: TGTGCCAGTAGACCCCCCGGGACAGGGTATAAGGAAAAACTGTTTTTT.

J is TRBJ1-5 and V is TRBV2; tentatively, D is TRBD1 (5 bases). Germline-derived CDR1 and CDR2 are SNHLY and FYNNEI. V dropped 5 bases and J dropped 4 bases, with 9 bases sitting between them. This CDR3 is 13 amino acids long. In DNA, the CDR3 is TGTGCCAGCAGTTCGGACACGAATCAGCCCCAGCATTTT. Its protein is CASSSDTNQPQHF.

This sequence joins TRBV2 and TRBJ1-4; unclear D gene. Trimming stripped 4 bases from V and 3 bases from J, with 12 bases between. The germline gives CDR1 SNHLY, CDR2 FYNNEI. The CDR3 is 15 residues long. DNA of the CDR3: TGTGCCAGCAGTGGAACTAGCGGAGCTAATGAAAAACTGTTTTTT. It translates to CASSGTSGANEKLFF.

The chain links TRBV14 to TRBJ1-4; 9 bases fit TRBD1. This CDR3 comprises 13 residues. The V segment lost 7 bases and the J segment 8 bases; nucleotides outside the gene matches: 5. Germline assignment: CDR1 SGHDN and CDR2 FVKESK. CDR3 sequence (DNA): TGTGCCAGCAACAGGGGGCCGGGGGAAAAACTGTTTTTT. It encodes CASNRGPGEKLFF.

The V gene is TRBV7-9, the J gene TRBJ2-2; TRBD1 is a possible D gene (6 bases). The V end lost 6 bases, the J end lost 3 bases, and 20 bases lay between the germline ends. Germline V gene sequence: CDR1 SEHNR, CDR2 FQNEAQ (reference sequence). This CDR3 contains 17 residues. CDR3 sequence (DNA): TGTGCCAGCAGTTCTCATTGGTTGGGGGCCTACACCGGGGAGCTGTTTTTT. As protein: CASSSHWLGAYTGELFF.

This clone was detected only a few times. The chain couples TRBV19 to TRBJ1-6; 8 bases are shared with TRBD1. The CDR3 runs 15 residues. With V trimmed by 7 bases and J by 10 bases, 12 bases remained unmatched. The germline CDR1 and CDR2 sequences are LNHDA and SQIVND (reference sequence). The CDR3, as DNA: TGTGCCAGTACCCCCACCGGGACAGGTAACTCACCCCTCCACTTT. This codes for CASTPTGTGNSPLHF.

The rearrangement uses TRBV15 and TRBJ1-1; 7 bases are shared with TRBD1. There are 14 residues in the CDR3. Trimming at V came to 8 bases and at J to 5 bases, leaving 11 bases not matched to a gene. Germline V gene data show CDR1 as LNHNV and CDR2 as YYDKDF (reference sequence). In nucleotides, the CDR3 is TGTGCCACCTACGAACAGGGGTTTGGAACTGAAGCTTTCTTT. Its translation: CATYEQGFGTEAFF.

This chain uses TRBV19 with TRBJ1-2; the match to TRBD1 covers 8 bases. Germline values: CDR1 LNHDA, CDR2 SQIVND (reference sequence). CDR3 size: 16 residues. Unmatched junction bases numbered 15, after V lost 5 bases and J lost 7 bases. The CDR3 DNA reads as TGTGCCAGTAGTTCCGGGACAGGACCCCTCCTGGGTGGCTACACCTTC. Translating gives CASSSGTGPLLGGYTF. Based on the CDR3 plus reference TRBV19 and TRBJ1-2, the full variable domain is DGGITQSPKYLFRKEGQNVTLSCEQNLNHDAMYWYRQDPGQGLRLIYYSQIVNDFQKGDIAEGYSVSREKKESFPLTVTSAQKNPTAFYLCASSSGTGPLLGGYTFGSGTRLTVV.

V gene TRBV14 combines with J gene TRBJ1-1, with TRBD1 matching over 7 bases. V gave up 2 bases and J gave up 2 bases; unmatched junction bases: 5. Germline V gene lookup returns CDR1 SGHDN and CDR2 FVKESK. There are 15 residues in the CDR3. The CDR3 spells CASSQRTGLNTEAFF. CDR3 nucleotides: TGTGCCAGCAGCCAACGGACAGGTTTAAACACTGAAGCTTTCTTT.

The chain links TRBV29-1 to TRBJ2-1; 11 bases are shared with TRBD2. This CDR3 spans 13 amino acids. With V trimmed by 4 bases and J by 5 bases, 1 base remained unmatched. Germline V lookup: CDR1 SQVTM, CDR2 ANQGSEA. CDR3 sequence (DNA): TGCAGCGTTGCACTAGCGGGGGACAATGAGCAGTTCTTC. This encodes CSVALAGDNEQFF.

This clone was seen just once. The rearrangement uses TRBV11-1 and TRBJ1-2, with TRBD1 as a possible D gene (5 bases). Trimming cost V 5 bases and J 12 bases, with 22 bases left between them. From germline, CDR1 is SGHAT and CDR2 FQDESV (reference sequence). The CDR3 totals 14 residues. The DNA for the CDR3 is TGTGCCAGCAGCAAACTAAGTACCGGGACGTCGCACACCTTC. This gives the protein CASSKLSTGTSHTF.